This T cell receptor (beta chain) is from a study of siplizumab effects on memory and regulatory T cells. Per sample, 10^5 or so TCR templates underwent assay. Assay used: immunoSEQ multiplex PCR; TCRdb lists only in-frame clones, some missing. In the table there are fewer than 120,000 clones, 92% of which are singletons. V shed 0 bases and J shed 2 bases, with 17 bases lying between them. CDR3 length equals 17 residues. Concerning this clone: Its matching antigen is unknown.

Points from the study as a whole: Sequences below about 10^-5 frequency were poorly captured. As a result, only a minor fraction of alloreactive clones mapped to unstimulated subsets. The authors could not assign a naive or memory phenotype to roughly 75-96% of proliferating CD4+ or CD8+ clones. Proliferating siplizumab-culture Treg suppressive function went unconfirmed.

This chain joins TRBV6-7 and TRBJ2-7, with D perhaps assigned TRBD1 or TRBD2 (6 bases each). TRBV6-7 is known as an ORF, though its function is uncertain. The TCR originated in a human donor in good health. Sequencing input: CD4+ T cells sorted from blood. The CDR3 sequence: CASSYSKGGLGTYEQYF. Written as DNA, the CDR3 is TGTGCCAGCAGTTACTCAAAAGGGGGGCTGGGGACCTACGAGCAGTACTTC.